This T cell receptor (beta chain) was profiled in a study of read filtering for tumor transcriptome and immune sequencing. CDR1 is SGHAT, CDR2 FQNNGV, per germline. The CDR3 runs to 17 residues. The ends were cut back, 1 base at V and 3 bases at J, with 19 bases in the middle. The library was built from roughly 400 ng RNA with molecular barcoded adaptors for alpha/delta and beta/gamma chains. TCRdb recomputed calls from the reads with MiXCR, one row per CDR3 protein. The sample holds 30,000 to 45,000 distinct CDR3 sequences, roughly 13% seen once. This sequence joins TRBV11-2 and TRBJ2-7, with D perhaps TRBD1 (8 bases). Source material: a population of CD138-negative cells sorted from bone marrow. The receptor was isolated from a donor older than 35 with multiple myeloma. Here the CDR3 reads CASSLAPTGGGIYEQYF. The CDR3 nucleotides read TGTGCCAGCAGCTTAGCACCCACAGGGGGAGGGATCTACGAGCAGTACTTC.